The clone carrying this T cell receptor (beta chain) came up a few times. Its antigen is unknown. These data are taken from a study of blood T cells in healthy people across ages. General study results and limits: Across the age range, TCR beta diversity per million T cells fell in a roughly linear way. It was not known whether donors were CMV positive (a possible confounder of expanded clonotype changes).

Next came a second PCR, run for about 6 to 12 cycles, which used a sample-barcoded 5' primer along with a J-beta primer mix. Every cDNA molecule carried a tag from a template-switch adaptor bearing 12 random nucleotides. TCRdb ran MiXCR on the 5' RACE reads and lists one entry per CDR3 protein. The top ten clones hold 23% of a sample with approximately 1,700,000 distinct CDR3 sequences, approximately 39% of them seen once. Germline CDR1 MGHDK, CDR2 SYGVNS. The CDR3 runs to 13 residues. V shed 2 bases and J shed 2 bases, with 7 bases lying between them. Sequenced input: blood. The clonotype was recovered from a human donor in good health. The genes are TRBV25-1 and TRBJ2-7; no definite D call. CDR3 loop: CASSERATYEQYF. CDR3 bases: TGTGCCAGCAGTGAAAGGGCCACCTACGAGCAGTACTTC.